Given below is one T cell receptor (beta chain) in context. Its specificity is unknown. CDR1 MNHEY and CDR2 SVGAGI come from the germline V gene. The CDR3 consists of 11 residues. V was pared by 7 bases and J by 5 bases, with 8 bases between. The data are from a study of Ad26.COV2.S vaccination and SARS-CoV-2 variants. Study overall: Donor was assigned to the Ad26.COV2.S arm of trial COV1001.

Some clones are missing from TCRdb's copy, which holds only in-frame ones; the method was immunoSEQ multiplex PCR. This sample yields 200,000 to 300,000 clones, of which roughly 90% are seen a single time; roughly 10% belongs to the top ten. Sample treatment: 15 to 20 received Ad26.COV2.S at low or high dose, single or two shots; about 5 received placebo; per-sample allocation not given. Vaccine and placebo recipients were sampled on day 63 after the first injection. An Ad26 vector expressing Wuhan-strain SARS-CoV-2 spike served as the vaccine. Overall study results and limits: Comparable non-spike TCR breadth was observed in vaccine and placebo recipients. Marked by substantial breadth, spike-specific CD8+ and CD4+ T cell responses were reportedly seen after vaccination.

The receptor was isolated from a person aged 18 to 65 who received the Ad26.COV2.S COVID-19 vaccine or a placebo. The rearrangement links TRBV6-5 to TRBJ2-5; no reliable D call. Sequencing used peripheral blood, obtained in a trial of Ad26.COV2.S vaccine versus placebo. Here the CDR3 DNA reads TGTGCCAGCACCCGTCGGGAGACCCAGTACTTC. It is translated as CASTRRETQYF.